The rows below give T cell receptor beta chains drawn from one sample of a study of T cells after yellow fever vaccination. TCRdb re-analysed the 5' RACE reads in MiXCR, keeping a single row per CDR3 protein. The sample yields approximately 450,000 distinct CDR3 sequences, over 15% seen once. The sequences come from PBMCs, collected before the yellow fever booster vaccination. These TCRs come from a man aged 18 to 29 who received the YFV17D yellow fever vaccine. The CDR3 runs from the conserved cysteine through the conserved F or W. Fields, in order: V gene, J gene, CDR3 protein.

TRBV7-9	TRBJ2-3	CASSLDGGDTQYF
TRBV6-5	TRBJ2-3	CASTWGTSGDPRTDTQYF
TRBV5-1	TRBJ2-2	CASSVPVANTGELFF
TRBV7-2	TRBJ1-5	CASSLTGTSNQPQHF
TRBV7-9	TRBJ2-1	CASMSTSREQFF
TRBV7-6	TRBJ2-3	CASSPGREADTQYF
TRBV6-6	TRBJ1-1	CASRLGQGLGDTEAFF
TRBV10-1	TRBJ1-5	CATRDGPSGNQPQHF
TRBV7-6	TRBJ2-2	CASKGGLVDGELFF
TRBV6-6	TRBJ1-6	CASRQTQGNAPLHF
TRBV11-3	TRBJ2-7	CASSLQEASYEQYF
TRBV7-2	TRBJ1-2	CASSSTRHYGYTF
TRBV6-5	TRBJ1-3	CASRVQRYGNTIYF
TRBV3-1	TRBJ2-5	CASRVSGVSETQYF
TRBV27	TRBJ1-5	CASSPRPVRPQHF
TRBV3-1	TRBJ2-3	CASSGTGGIYTQYF
TRBV7-2	TRBJ2-1	CASSFRGGENEQFF
TRBV20-1	TRBJ1-3	CSAASPLWKNTIYF